Shown below are 20 T cell receptor beta chains from a single sample sequenced in a study of blood T cells in healthy people across ages. Primed by a sample-barcoded 5' primer and a J-beta primer mix, a second PCR proceeded for roughly 6 to 12 cycles. MiXCR was run by TCRdb on the 5' RACE reads, yielding one entry per CDR3 protein. The profile covers about a million distinct CDR3 sequences, with less than 45% appearing a single time and 13% taken by the ten largest. Sequencing was carried out using blood. These receptors all stem from a man aged 18-30 years in good health.

As concerns this clonotype: Given a much more abundant clone one base away, this may be a read error. This chain uses TRBV24-1 with TRBJ2-1; the match to TRBD1 covers 9 bases. Near its end, the DNA agrees better with TRBJ2-7, so the J call may be wrong. Germline CDR1 and CDR2: KGHDR and SFDVKD. The CDR3 covers 16 residues. CDR3 residues: CATSDGGTGRYNEQYF. The CDR3 nucleotides read TGTGCCACCAGTGATGGGGGGACAGGGAGATACAATGAGCAGTACTTC.

This clonotype was observed a handful of times. The chain employs TRBV20-1 and TRBJ1-4; D might be TRBD1 (5 bases). V shed 1 base and J shed 7 bases, with 13 bases lying between them. There are 14 residues in the CDR3. The germline V gene has CDR1 DFQATT and CDR2 SNEGSKA (reference sequence). CDR3 amino acids: CSARGGVFAEKLFF. CDR3 DNA: TGCAGTGCTAGAGGGGGGGTTTTTGCTGAAAAACTGTTTTTT.

This clonotype was detected a few times. The rearrangement links TRBV4-3 to TRBJ1-1, with D unresolved. The CDR3 covers 15 residues. V gave up 0 bases and J gave up 0 bases, with 8 bases separating them. CDR1 is LGHNA, CDR2 YSLEER, per germline. CDR3 DNA: TGCGCCAGCAGCCAAGATTGGTCTATGAACACTGAAGCTTTCTTT. As protein: CASSQDWSMNTEAFF.

The chain carries TRBV7-9 and TRBJ2-1; 10 bases match TRBD2. The CDR3 is 14 residues long. Trimming took 7 bases from V and 7 from J; bases not matched to a gene: 7. Germline V gene lookup returns CDR1 SEHNR and CDR2 FQNEAQ (reference sequence). Here the CDR3 DNA reads TGTGCCAGCACCAGCACTAGCGGGGAAAATGAGCAGTTCTTC. It yields the protein CASTSTSGENEQFF.

This rearrangement joins TRBV6-2 or TRBV6-3 to TRBJ1-1; D uncertain. The germline V and J ends were trimmed by 8 bases and 5 bases, with 12 bases remaining between them. The CDR3 is 12 amino acids. In germline, CDR1 is MNHEY, CDR2 SVGEGT. CDR3 region: CASGWGITEAFF. The CDR3 DNA reads as TGTGCCAGCGGTTGGGGAATTACTGAAGCTTTCTTT.

This rearrangement joins TRBV2 to TRBJ2-4, with D hard to call. The CDR3 consists of 12 residues. Between the trimmed V and J ends, which lost 1 base and 13 bases, there was a span of 11 bases. Germline CDR1 SNHLY, CDR2 FYNNEI. The CDR3 protein is CASSEGYEEQYF. For the CDR3, the DNA is TGTGCCAGCAGTGAAGGTTACGAGGAGCAGTACTTC.

Many counts were recorded for this clonotype. This chain uses TRBV5-1 with TRBJ2-3, with D perhaps matching TRBD1 (5 bases). This CDR3 is 16 amino acids long. Germline V lookup: CDR1 SGHRS, CDR2 YFSETQ. The V gene lost 0 bases and the J gene lost 1 base, with 12 bases spanning the gap. In nucleotides, the CDR3 is TGCGCCAGCAGCTTGGAGGGGCTTGATCGCACAGATACGCAGTATTTT. Its translation: CASSLEGLDRTDTQYF.

This clonotype has ten or more counts. The V gene is TRBV4-3, the J gene TRBJ2-4, with TRBD2 as a possible D gene (5 bases). There are 17 residues in the CDR3. CDR1 LGHNA and CDR2 YSLEER come from the germline V gene. V shed 0 bases and J shed 0 bases, with 12 bases lying between them. CDR3 loop: CASSQDEGPLAKNIQYF. The CDR3 region has the DNA TGCGCCAGCAGCCAAGATGAGGGTCCTCTAGCCAAAAACATTCAGTACTTC.

Only a few counts were recorded for this clonotype. The chain carries TRBV12-3 or TRBV12-4 and TRBJ2-1; 10 bases are shared with TRBD2. This CDR3 region has 16 residues. With V trimmed by 2 bases and J by 3 bases, 4 bases remained unmatched. CDR3 sequence: CASSLIAGGFYNEQFF. DNA of the CDR3: TGTGCCAGCAGTTTAATAGCGGGAGGCTTCTACAATGAGCAGTTCTTC.

For this clonotype: A junction boundary mismatches the germline segment, possibly from a read error. The V call is TRBV20-1, the J call TRBJ1-6; a possible D gene is TRBD1 (5 bases). The CDR3 has 15 amino acids. The germline V gene encodes CDR1 DFQATT and CDR2 SNEGSKA (reference sequence). CDR3 loop: CSASRLGRQNSPPHF. Here the CDR3 DNA reads TGCAGTGCTAGTCGGTTGGGACGCCAAAATTCACCCCCCCACTTT.

The chain carries TRBV11-2 and TRBJ2-1; D not resolved. The germline V and J ends were trimmed by 1 base and 2 bases, with 12 bases remaining between them. The CDR3 spans 16 residues. Germline V gives CDR1 SGHAT, CDR2 FQNNGV. CDR3 coding DNA: TGTGCCAGCAGCTTAGGCATGAGGTCCCCCTACAATGAGCAGTTCTTC. It yields the protein CASSLGMRSPYNEQFF.

The table lists this clonotype with a few counts. The chain couples TRBV4-2 to TRBJ2-3; D is possibly TRBD2 (7 bases). Germline V gene data show CDR1 as LGHNA and CDR2 as YNFKEQ. Trimming left V 0 bases short and J 8 bases short, with 18 bases between. This CDR3 contains 16 residues. As DNA, the CDR3 is TGTGCCAGCAGCCAAGATTCGGGGGGCCGTTCCGGTACGCAGTATTTT. Protein: CASSQDSGGRSGTQYF.

This sequence joins TRBV5-1 and TRBJ2-2; tentative D call: TRBD2 (7 bases). CDR3 length: 15 amino acids. Germline CDR1 is SGHRS and CDR2 is YFSETQ. Trimming stripped 4 bases from V and 5 bases from J, with 15 bases between. CDR3 region: CASSPGGGETGELFF. The CDR3 DNA sequence: TGCGCCAGCAGCCCCGGAGGGGGGGAAACCGGGGAGCTGTTTTTT. Together with reference TRBV5-1 and TRBJ2-2, the CDR3 gives the full variable domain: KAGVTQTPRYLIKTRGQQVTLSCSPISGHRSVSWYQQTPGQGLQFLFEYFSETQRNKGNFPGRFSGRQFSNSRSEMNVSTLELGDSALYLCASSPGGGETGELFFGEGSRLTVL.

V and J are TRBV3-1 and TRBJ2-4; D is undetermined. Per germline, CDR1 LGHDT and CDR2 YNNKEL (reference sequence). Trimming pared 1 base from V and 2 bases from J, leaving 12 bases between. There are 16 residues in the CDR3. This CDR3 reads CASSQGLGSTKNIQYF. The CDR3 nucleotides are TGTGCCAGCAGCCAAGGCCTAGGGTCCACCAAAAACATTCAGTACTTC.

A note on this clonotype: The junction departs from the called germline gene at one end, perhaps through a read error. The CDR3 nucleotides are TGCGCCAGCAGCCCCCAGGGGTTCGACACTGAGGCTTTCTTT. Translated, it gives CASSPQGFDTEAFF. This chain joins TRBV4-1 and TRBJ1-1, with D maybe TRBD1 (6 bases). The V gene's germline CDR1 is MGHRA and CDR2 YSYEKL. This CDR3 region has 14 residues.

This clonotype was observed at least ten times. This sequence joins TRBV29-1 and TRBJ2-3; tentatively, D is TRBD1 (6 bases). Germline assignment: CDR1 SQVTM and CDR2 ANQGSEA. V gave up 7 bases and J gave up 1 base, with 6 bases separating them. The CDR3 spans 11 residues. The CDR3 DNA reads as TGCAGCGGGGGGCGCACAGATACGCAGTATTTT. Its protein product is CSGGRTDTQYF.

The chain recombines TRBV29-1 with TRBJ2-7; no clear D gene. In germline, CDR1 is SQVTM, CDR2 ANQGSEA. The CDR3 sequence is 17 residues long. Trimming pared 0 bases from V and 7 bases from J, leaving 25 bases between. CDR3 in amino acids: CSVEEDSDLPSHNEQYF. Written as DNA, the CDR3 is TGCAGCGTTGAAGAAGATTCGGACCTCCCGTCCCACAATGAGCAGTACTTC.

This clonotype was seen more than once but under ten times. The DNA for the CDR3 is TGCGCCAGCAGCCAACGTCTAAGGACAGGGCTCACTTCGACTAATGAAAAACTGTTTTTT. Translation gives CASSQRLRTGLTSTNEKLFF. This chain links TRBV4-1 with TRBJ1-4; 8 bases are a match to TRBD1. Germline values: CDR1 MGHRA, CDR2 YSYEKL. The length of the CDR3 is 20 residues. The trim removed 2 bases at V and 2 bases at J, leaving 16 bases unmatched.

The chain recombines TRBV6-6 with TRBJ2-7; 12 bases agree with TRBD2. The J call could be wrong; TRBJ2-5 is a better fit for the DNA end. Germline V lookup: CDR1 MNHNY, CDR2 SVGAGI (reference sequence). This CDR3 spans 15 amino acids. CDR3 loop: CASSRGLAGGETQYF. CDR3 nucleotides: TGTGCCAGCAGTCGGGGACTAGCGGGTGGAGAGACCCAGTACTTC.

This clonotype was counted once. J is TRBJ1-5 and V is TRBV10-3; 8 bases are shared with TRBD1. CDR3 length: 13 residues. The V gene end was trimmed by 10 bases and the J gene end by 5 bases; junction bases not matched to a gene: 7. Germline CDR1 and CDR2: ENHRY and SYGVKD. CDR3: CASTGGFDQPQHF. As DNA, the CDR3 is TGTGCCAGCACAGGGGGGTTTGATCAGCCCCAGCATTTT.